This passage covers 28 T cell receptor beta chains from one sample sequenced in a study of shared clonotypes between healthy human individuals. Here immunoSEQ multiplex PCR was the method, and the copy in TCRdb shows in-frame clones only, minus some. Among about 340,000 clones, less than 75% were seen once, and the ten largest hold about 10%. Input material: memory CD4+ T cells sorted from blood. Regarding subset: CD45RA-negative fraction. Receptors originate from a man aged 25 to 40 in good health.

The genes are TRBV7-2 and TRBJ2-7, with D hard to call. The V gene lost 5 bases and the J gene lost 4 bases, with 6 bases spanning the gap. The CDR3 spans 11 residues. From germline, CDR1 is SGHTA and CDR2 FQGNSA. The CDR3 region is CASSQKYEQYF. CDR3 coding DNA: TGTGCCAGCAGCCAAAAATACGAGCAGTACTTC.

V usage is TRBV27 and J usage is TRBJ1-4; D gene uncertain. Trimming shortened V by 5 bases and J by 6 bases, and 16 bases separated the two germline ends. In germline, CDR1 is MNHEY, CDR2 SMNVEV (reference sequence). The CDR3 has 15 residues. CDR3 bases: TGTGCCAGCAGTCCCAGAGCGATCGGGGATGAAAAACTGTTTTTT. The encoded protein is CASSPRAIGDEKLFF.

V and J are TRBV18 and TRBJ1-4, with D maybe TRBD1 (6 bases). V was trimmed by 0 bases and J by 4 bases, leaving 15 bases between them. CDR1 and CDR2 from the germline V gene are KGHSH and LQKENI. The length of the CDR3 is 17 residues. The CDR3 here is CASSPPQGSLGNEKLFF. CDR3 coding DNA: TGTGCCAGCTCACCACCCCAGGGGAGTTTGGGTAATGAAAAACTGTTTTTT.

The V gene is TRBV2, the J gene TRBJ2-2, with a weak D call TRBD1 (6 bases). The CDR3 is made up of 14 amino acids. The V and J ends lost 4 bases and 5 bases respectively, with 11 bases between them. Germline V gene data show CDR1 as SNHLY and CDR2 as FYNNEI. The CDR3 spells CASSGPGTTGELFF. DNA for the CDR3: TGTGCCAGCAGTGGTCCTGGGACAACCGGGGAGCTGTTTTTT.

The chain uses TRBV5-1 and TRBJ2-7; D is ambiguous. The CDR3 is 15 amino acids. The germline V gene encodes CDR1 SGHRS and CDR2 YFSETQ. Trimming took 0 bases from V and 5 from J, leaving 15 bases between them. The DNA for the CDR3 is TGCGCCAGCAGCTTGGCGTGGGGTAGTAGAGACGAGCAGTACTTC. This translates into CASSLAWGSRDEQYF.

The chain has TRBV18 and TRBJ1-1; 7 bases agree with TRBD1. Germline V gives CDR1 KGHSH, CDR2 LQKENI. With V trimmed by 3 bases and J by 2 bases, 6 bases remained unmatched. The CDR3 is made up of 15 amino acids. The CDR3 region has the DNA TGTGCCAGCTCACCGACCCGACAGGGAAACACTGAAGCTTTCTTT. Its protein is CASSPTRQGNTEAFF.

A single count supports this clone. CDR3 DNA: TGTGCCAGCAGCCAAAGCCCAGGGACTGGAAACACCATATATTTT. Protein product: CASSQSPGTGNTIYF. This sequence joins TRBV4-2 and TRBJ1-3; perhaps TRBD1 as D (5 bases). The germline gives CDR1 LGHNA, CDR2 YNFKEQ. Trimming took 2 bases from V and 2 from J, leaving 10 bases between them. There are 15 residues in the CDR3.

The chain has TRBV10-2 and TRBJ2-2; possibly TRBD2 for D (6 bases). The CDR3 covers 15 residues. Germline V CDR1 and CDR2: WSHSY, SAAADI. Trimming removed 6 bases at V and 8 bases at J, with 19 bases between. The CDR3 reads CASRERGLFAGELFF. CDR3 in DNA: TGCGCCAGCAGAGAGAGGGGACTTTTCGCGGGGGAGCTGTTTTTT.

CDR3 DNA sequence: TGTGCCAGCAGTTCGACAATCGGGGAGCTGTTTTTT. This translates into CASSSTIGELFF. The chain carries TRBV6-6 and TRBJ2-2; D uncertain. Trimming took off 4 bases at V and 7 bases at J, with 7 bases between the two ends. This CDR3 region has 12 residues. Germline-derived CDR1 and CDR2 are MNHNY and SVGAGI (reference sequence).

This clone was counted a single time. CDR3 region: CASLAPADRSNQPQHF. The CDR3 DNA reads TGCGCCAGTTTAGCGCCAGCAGATCGTAGCAATCAGCCCCAGCATTTT. The rearrangement joins TRBV10-1 to TRBJ1-5; D remains ambiguous. The germline gives CDR1 WNHNN, CDR2 SYGVQD (reference sequence). This CDR3 comprises 16 residues. V lost 9 bases, J lost 0 bases, and 18 bases lay in between.

This chain connects TRBV2 to TRBJ2-5, with 8 bases lining up with TRBD1. This CDR3 spans 16 amino acids. Losses at the gene ends were 5 bases for V and 0 bases for J; bases not matched to a gene: 8. Germline loops: CDR1 SNHLY, CDR2 FYNNEI. CDR3 in DNA: TGTGCCAGCAGTTACAGGACAGGGAAGTACCAAGAGACCCAGTACTTC. Protein product: CASSYRTGKYQETQYF.

V gene TRBV4-3 combines with J gene TRBJ1-2; D unresolved. The CDR3 is made up of 18 amino acids. V dropped 0 bases and J dropped 1 base, with 18 bases sitting between them. Germline V lookup: CDR1 LGHNA, CDR2 YSLEER. CDR3 DNA: TGCGCCAGCAGCCAAGATTTTTCGAGTAGTCGGAATAACTATGGCTACACCTTC. Its protein product is CASSQDFSSSRNNYGYTF.

This clone was observed many times. This chain joins TRBV11-2 and TRBJ2-3; D not resolved. Germline V lookup: CDR1 SGHAT, CDR2 FQNNGV. The V end was cut by 5 bases, the J end by 7 bases, with 16 bases between. The CDR3 totals 14 residues. The CDR3 sequence: CASSNLQSSYTQYF. In DNA form, the CDR3 reads TGTGCCAGCAGCAACCTCCAAAGCAGCTATACGCAGTATTTT.

The chain uses TRBV30 and TRBJ1-6; D is undetermined. CDR1 is GTSNPN, CDR2 SVGIG, per germline (reference sequence). Between the trimmed V and J ends, which lost 4 bases and 4 bases, there was a span of 14 bases. The CDR3 runs to 15 residues. The DNA for the CDR3 is TGTGCCTGGATTACGGGCCAGAATTATAATTCACCCCTCCACTTT. It is translated as CAWITGQNYNSPLHF.

J is TRBJ2-3 and V is TRBV5-1, with D possibly matching TRBD2 (5 bases). CDR3 length equals 15 residues. The V end was cut by 5 bases, the J end by 12 bases, with 25 bases between. Germline V gives CDR1 SGHRS, CDR2 YFSETQ. The DNA for the CDR3 is TGCGCCAGCAGAGTCTTAGCAGCGGAAAGCCCAACCCAGTATTTT. It is translated as CASRVLAAESPTQYF.

The rearrangement joins TRBV27 to TRBJ2-3; weak D call: TRBD1 (6 bases). Trimming removed 8 bases at V and 2 bases at J, with 11 bases between. This CDR3 has 13 amino acids. Germline assignment: CDR1 MNHEY and CDR2 SMNVEV (reference sequence). CDR3 nucleotide sequence: TGTGCCAGCCGGGGACATAACACAGATACGCAGTATTTT. Its protein is CASRGHNTDTQYF.

A remark on this clone: An end of the junction does not agree with germline; a read error may underlie this. V gene TRBV5-6 combines with J gene TRBJ1-1; D is uncertain. There are 18 residues in the CDR3. Germline loops: CDR1 SGHDT, CDR2 YYEEEE. CDR3 DNA sequence: TGTGCCAGCAGCTTGGTATCAAAGGGTTCGGGCTTGGGTAAAAAGGTTGATTTT. It encodes CASSLVSKGSGLGKKVDF.

This chain uses TRBV25-1 with TRBJ2-7; 8 nucleotides agree with TRBD1. The CDR3 contains 13 residues. CDR1 is MGHDK and CDR2 is SYGVNS in the germline V gene. The V and J ends lost 6 bases and 9 bases, in that order; junction bases with no gene match: 10. In DNA, the CDR3 is TGTGCCAGCAGCAATGGGGGACAGGCTCGGCAGTACTTC. This translates into CASSNGGQARQYF.

This clone turned up a few times. The rearrangement joins TRBV6-1 to TRBJ2-2; no clear D gene. The V end was cut by 8 bases, the J end by 7 bases, with 14 bases between. CDR1 MNHNS and CDR2 SASEGT come from the germline V gene. The CDR3 runs 13 residues. The CDR3 DNA is TGTGCCAGCCGAAGCCAGAGTATCGGGGAGCTGTTTTTT. Residues: CASRSQSIGELFF.

This clone was picked up a small number of times. The chain uses TRBV18 and TRBJ1-1, with 7 nucleotides matching TRBD1. The V gene end was trimmed by 6 bases and the J gene end by 3 bases; junction bases not matched to a gene: 10. Germline CDR1 KGHSH, CDR2 LQKENI. The CDR3 totals 15 residues. CDR3 sequence reads: CASSRQGGWDTEAFF. DNA for the CDR3: TGTGCCAGCTCGCGACAGGGCGGTTGGGACACTGAAGCTTTCTTT. The whole variable domain, filled in from reference TRBV18 and TRBJ1-1, reads NAGVMQNPRHLVRRRGQEARLRCSPMKGHSHVYWYRQLPEEGLKFMVYLQKENIIDESGMPKERFSAEFPKEGPSILRIQQVVRGDSAAYFCASSRQGGWDTEAFFGQGTRLTVV.

The chain uses TRBV19 and TRBJ2-4, with no clear D. Trimming took 7 bases from V and 1 from J, leaving 14 bases between them. The CDR3 is made up of 15 amino acids. Germline CDR1 is LNHDA and CDR2 is SQIVND (reference sequence). CDR3 in DNA: TGTGCCAGTAATCCTACCTCTCGGGCCAAAAACATTCAGTACTTC. Translation gives CASNPTSRAKNIQYF. Complete variable domain (other parts from reference TRBV19 and TRBJ2-4): DGGITQSPKYLFRKEGQNVTLSCEQNLNHDAMYWYRQDPGQGLRLIYYSQIVNDFQKGDIAEGYSVSREKKESFPLTVTSAQKNPTAFYLCASNPTSRAKNIQYFGAGTRLSVL.

The chain uses TRBV11-3 and TRBJ2-1; a possible D gene is TRBD2 (6 bases). Between the trimmed V and J ends, which lost 4 bases and 2 bases, there was a span of 15 bases. The CDR3 contains 16 residues. Germline CDR1 reads SGHNT; CDR2 reads YENEEA. CDR3 sequence reads: CASSSKTSHPYNEQFF. DNA for the CDR3: TGTGCCAGCAGCTCAAAAACTAGCCACCCCTACAATGAGCAGTTCTTC.

The V gene is TRBV2, the J gene TRBJ1-4, with 7 bases identical to TRBD1. Germline CDR1 reads SNHLY; CDR2 reads FYNNEI. Losses at the gene ends were 5 bases for V and 5 bases for J; bases not matched to a gene: 5. The CDR3 totals 14 residues. The CDR3 spells CASSRDRTNEKLFF. The CDR3 DNA follows: TGTGCCAGCAGTAGGGACAGAACGAATGAAAAACTGTTTTTT.

The chain uses TRBV14 and TRBJ1-1, with D hard to call. Per the germline V gene, CDR1 is SGHDN and CDR2 is FVKESK. Trimming left V 3 bases short and J 0 bases short, with 14 bases between. The length of the CDR3 is 16 residues. The CDR3 DNA sequence: TGTGCCAGCAGCCACAGGATTGGATTTTTGAACACTGAAGCTTTCTTT. Protein: CASSHRIGFLNTEAFF.

The chain uses TRBV15 and TRBJ2-1; 7 nucleotides match TRBD1. Germline V gene sequence: CDR1 LNHNV, CDR2 YYDKDF (reference sequence). The CDR3 contains 14 residues. J lost 7 bases, V lost 5 bases, and 8 bases had no gene match. The CDR3 nucleotides are TGTGCCACCAGCCGACGGGACAGTTATAATGAGCAGTTCTTC. This translates into CATSRRDSYNEQFF.

The chain employs TRBV20-1 and TRBJ2-7; D remains ambiguous. V was pared by 3 bases and J by 7 bases, with 7 bases between. Germline CDR1 DFQATT, CDR2 SNEGSKA (reference sequence). The CDR3 extends over 10 amino acids. The CDR3 reads CSASYLEQYF. DNA for the CDR3: TGCAGTGCTAGTTATCTTGAGCAGTACTTC.

This chain uses TRBV7-7 with TRBJ2-5, with D uncertain. With 3 bases removed from V and 5 bases from J, the gap between germline ends came to 10 bases. Germline V gene data show CDR1 as SSHAT and CDR2 as FNYEAQ (reference sequence). The CDR3 runs 13 residues. As DNA, the CDR3 is TGTGCCAGCAGCTTTTCGCCCTCCGAGACCCAGTACTTC. This gives the protein CASSFSPSETQYF.

The chain has TRBV7-9 and TRBJ2-5; D gene unclear. V gave up 6 bases and J gave up 3 bases, with 14 bases separating them. There are 14 residues in the CDR3. The germline V gene encodes CDR1 SEHNR and CDR2 FQNEAQ (reference sequence). The CDR3 loop reads CASSTIAREETQYF. CDR3 in DNA: TGTGCCAGCAGTACCATAGCCAGAGAAGAGACCCAGTACTTC.